Listed here is a single T cell receptor beta chain. From germline, CDR1 is MNHNS and CDR2 SASEGT. V was pared by 7 bases and J by 6 bases, with 15 bases between. This CDR3 is 13 amino acids long. This sample is part of a study of patients and donors after allogeneic stem cell transplantation. TCRdb reprocessed the RT-PCR reads via MiXCR and lists one record per CDR3 protein. The sample holds about 87,000 distinct CDR3 sequences, 5% seen once. This clonotype originated in a human donor who was either an allogeneic HSCT recipient or a stem cell or donor lymphocyte infusion donor (not recorded which). It is not recorded whose cells these are; they may come from a transplant donor. The chain recombines TRBV6-1 with TRBJ1-2; D gene uncertain. Input material: blood, either unsorted or a sorted T cell fraction (not recorded which). The CDR3 DNA sequence: TGTGCCAGCACGCGGGCGTCCTATCATGGCTACACCTTC. Residues: CASTRASYHGYTF.